Below are 4 T cell receptor beta chains sequenced from a single sample in a study of cytomegalovirus exposure and HLA in healthy donors. PCR primers comprised 60 Vbeta and 13 Jbeta primers. Assay used: immunoSEQ multiplex PCR; TCRdb lists only in-frame clones, some missing. Of approximately 150,000 clones in the sample, nearly 70% were seen once. The sequenced sample was PBMCs. These receptors originate from a man aged 25-40 years in good health and CMV-seropositive.

The J gene is TRBJ1-2, the V gene TRBV28, with D uncertain. Deletions cut 5 bases from V and 4 bases from J, with 14 bases between. Germline assignment: CDR1 MDHEN and CDR2 SYDVKM. The CDR3 runs 14 residues. The DNA for the CDR3 is TGTGCCAGCAGTCCCCCCCAGACACTCTATGGCTACACCTTC. It specifies CASSPPQTLYGYTF.

This chain links TRBV10-2 with TRBJ1-3; D remains ambiguous. Germline CDR1 reads WSHSY; CDR2 reads SAAADI. V dropped 4 bases and J dropped 2 bases, with 12 bases sitting between them. This CDR3 region has 15 residues. The CDR3 reads CASSVEEVAGNTIYF. The CDR3 DNA reads TGCGCCAGCAGTGTGGAGGAGGTGGCTGGAAACACCATATATTTT.

This clone was detected once. CDR3 coding DNA: TGTGCCAGCAGAAGGGGGGCTAGCGGGTGGAACGCTGGGCAGTTCTTC. It encodes CASRRGASGWNAGQFF. The rearrangement joins TRBV2 to TRBJ2-1; 8 nucleotides agree with TRBD2. The J segment lost 12 bases and the V segment lost 6 bases, leaving 19 bases of the junction unmatched. The CDR3 loop spans 16 amino acids. Germline-derived CDR1 and CDR2 are SNHLY and FYNNEI.

J is TRBJ2-7 and V is TRBV7-8; a weak D match, TRBD1 (7 bases). V lost 6 bases, J lost 3 bases, and 15 bases lay in between. Germline V lookup: CDR1 SGHVS, CDR2 FQNEAQ. This CDR3 contains 14 residues. CDR3 amino acids: CASRKVRGDYEQYF. DNA of the CDR3: TGTGCCAGCAGGAAGGTCAGGGGGGACTACGAGCAGTACTTC.